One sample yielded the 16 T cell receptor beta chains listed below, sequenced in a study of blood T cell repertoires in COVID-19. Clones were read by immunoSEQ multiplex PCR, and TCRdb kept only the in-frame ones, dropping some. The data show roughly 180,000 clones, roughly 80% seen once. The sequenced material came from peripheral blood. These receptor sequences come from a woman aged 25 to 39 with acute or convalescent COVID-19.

In nucleotides, the CDR3 is TGTGCCAGTAGTACCCAATACGAGCAGTACTTC. This codes for CASSTQYEQYF. The chain recombines TRBV19 with TRBJ2-7; the D is unclear. The CDR3 covers 11 residues. Germline CDR1 reads LNHDA; CDR2 reads SQIVND (reference sequence). V lost 4 bases to trimming and J lost 4 bases, with 5 bases between them.

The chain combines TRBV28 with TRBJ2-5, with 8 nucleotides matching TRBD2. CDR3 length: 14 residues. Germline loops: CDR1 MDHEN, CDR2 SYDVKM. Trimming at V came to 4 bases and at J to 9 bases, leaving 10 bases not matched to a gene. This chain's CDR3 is CASSYTGTSKAQYF. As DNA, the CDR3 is TGTGCCAGCAGTTACACCGGGACTAGTAAGGCCCAGTACTTC.

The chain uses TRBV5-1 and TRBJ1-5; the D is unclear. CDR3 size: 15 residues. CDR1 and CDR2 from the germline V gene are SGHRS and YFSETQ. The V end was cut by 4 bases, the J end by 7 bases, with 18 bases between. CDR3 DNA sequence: TGCGCCAGCAGCACAGAAGGAGGCCGGGGACAGCCCCAGCATTTT. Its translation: CASSTEGGRGQPQHF. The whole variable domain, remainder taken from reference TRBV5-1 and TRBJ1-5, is KAGVTQTPRYLIKTRGQQVTLSCSPISGHRSVSWYQQTPGQGLQFLFEYFSETQRNKGNFPGRFSGRQFSNSRSEMNVSTLELGDSALYLCASSTEGGRGQPQHFGDGTRLSIL.

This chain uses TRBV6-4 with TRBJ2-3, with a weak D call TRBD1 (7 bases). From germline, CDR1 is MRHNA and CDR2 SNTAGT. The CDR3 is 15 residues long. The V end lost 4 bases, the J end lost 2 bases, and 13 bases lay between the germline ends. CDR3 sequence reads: CASSAGGIHTDTQYF. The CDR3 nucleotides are TGTGCCAGCAGTGCAGGGGGGATACACACAGATACGCAGTATTTT.

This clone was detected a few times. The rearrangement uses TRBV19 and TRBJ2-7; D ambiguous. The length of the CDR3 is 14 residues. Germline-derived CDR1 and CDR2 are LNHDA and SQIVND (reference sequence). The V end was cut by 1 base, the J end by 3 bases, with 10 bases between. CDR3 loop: CASSIGGYDYEQYF. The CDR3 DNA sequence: TGTGCCAGTAGTATAGGAGGCTACGACTACGAGCAGTACTTC.

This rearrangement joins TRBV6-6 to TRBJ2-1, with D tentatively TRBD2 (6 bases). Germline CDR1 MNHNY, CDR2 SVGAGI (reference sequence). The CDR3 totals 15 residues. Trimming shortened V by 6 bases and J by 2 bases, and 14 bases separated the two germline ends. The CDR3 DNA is TGTGCCAGCAGCTCAGAGGGACTCACCTACAATGAGCAGTTCTTC. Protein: CASSSEGLTYNEQFF.

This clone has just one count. CDR3 amino acids: CASSEFRTGGRGELFF. The CDR3 nucleotides are TGTGCCAGCAGTGAATTCCGGACAGGGGGCAGGGGGGAGCTGTTTTTT. The chain recombines TRBV25-1 with TRBJ2-2; 11 bases are a match to TRBD1. The CDR3 has 16 residues. CDR1 MGHDK and CDR2 SYGVNS come from the germline V gene. J was trimmed by 8 bases and V by 1 base; bases with no gene match: 6.

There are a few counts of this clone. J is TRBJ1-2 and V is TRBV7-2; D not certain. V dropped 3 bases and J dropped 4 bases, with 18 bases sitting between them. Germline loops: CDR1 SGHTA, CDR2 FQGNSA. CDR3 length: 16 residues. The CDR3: CASSFRHRGGIYGYTF. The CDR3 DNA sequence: TGTGCCAGCAGCTTTCGCCATCGTGGCGGGATCTATGGCTACACCTTC.

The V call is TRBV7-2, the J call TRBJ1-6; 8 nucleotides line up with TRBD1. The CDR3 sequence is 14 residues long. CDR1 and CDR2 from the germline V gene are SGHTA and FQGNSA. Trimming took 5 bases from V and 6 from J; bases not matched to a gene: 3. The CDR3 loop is CASSKDRVNSPLHF. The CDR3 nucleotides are TGTGCCAGCAGCAAGGACAGGGTTAATTCACCCCTCCACTTT.

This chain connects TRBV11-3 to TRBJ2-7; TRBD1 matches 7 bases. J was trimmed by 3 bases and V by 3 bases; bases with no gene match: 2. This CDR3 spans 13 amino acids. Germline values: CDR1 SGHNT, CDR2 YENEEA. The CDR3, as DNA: TGTGCCAGCAGCTTCCGGACAGGCTACGAGCAGTACTTC. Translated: CASSFRTGYEQYF.

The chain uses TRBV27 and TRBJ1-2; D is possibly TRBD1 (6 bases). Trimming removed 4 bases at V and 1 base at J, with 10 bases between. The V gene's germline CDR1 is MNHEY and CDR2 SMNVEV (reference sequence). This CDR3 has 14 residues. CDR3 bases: TGTGCCAGCAGTTCCCGGACAGTTAACTATGGCTACACCTTC. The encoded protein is CASSSRTVNYGYTF.

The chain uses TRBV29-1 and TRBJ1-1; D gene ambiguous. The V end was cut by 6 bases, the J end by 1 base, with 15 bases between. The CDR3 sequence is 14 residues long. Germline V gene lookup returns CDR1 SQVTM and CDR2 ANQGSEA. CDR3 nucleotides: TGCAGCGTGAACTTTGGGAGCCAGAACACTGAAGCTTTCTTT. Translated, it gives CSVNFGSQNTEAFF.

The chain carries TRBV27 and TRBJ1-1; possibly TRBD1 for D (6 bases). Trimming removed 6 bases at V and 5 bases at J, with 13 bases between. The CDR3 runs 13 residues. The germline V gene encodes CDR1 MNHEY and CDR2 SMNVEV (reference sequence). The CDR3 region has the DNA TGTGCCAGCAGAGGGAGGGGGAATACTGAAGCTTTCTTT. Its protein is CASRGRGNTEAFF.

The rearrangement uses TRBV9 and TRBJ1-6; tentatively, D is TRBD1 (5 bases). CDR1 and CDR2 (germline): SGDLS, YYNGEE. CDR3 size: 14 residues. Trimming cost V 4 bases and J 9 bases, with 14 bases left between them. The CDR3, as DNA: TGTGCCAGCAGCCCGGGGGGGGTAGGTTCACCCCTCCACTTT. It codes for CASSPGGVGSPLHF.

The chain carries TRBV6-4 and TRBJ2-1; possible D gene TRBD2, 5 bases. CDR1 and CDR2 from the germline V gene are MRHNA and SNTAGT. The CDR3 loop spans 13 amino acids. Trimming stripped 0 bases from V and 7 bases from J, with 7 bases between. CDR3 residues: CASSDSEENEQFF. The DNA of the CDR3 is TGTGCCAGCAGTGACTCGGAGGAAAATGAGCAGTTCTTC.

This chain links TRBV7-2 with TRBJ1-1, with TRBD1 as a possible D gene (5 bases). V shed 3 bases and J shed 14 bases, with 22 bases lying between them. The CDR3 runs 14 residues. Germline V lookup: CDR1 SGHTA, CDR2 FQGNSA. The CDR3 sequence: CASSFRPGTAVAFF. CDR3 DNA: TGTGCCAGCAGCTTCCGACCTGGGACTGCCGTAGCGTTCTTT.